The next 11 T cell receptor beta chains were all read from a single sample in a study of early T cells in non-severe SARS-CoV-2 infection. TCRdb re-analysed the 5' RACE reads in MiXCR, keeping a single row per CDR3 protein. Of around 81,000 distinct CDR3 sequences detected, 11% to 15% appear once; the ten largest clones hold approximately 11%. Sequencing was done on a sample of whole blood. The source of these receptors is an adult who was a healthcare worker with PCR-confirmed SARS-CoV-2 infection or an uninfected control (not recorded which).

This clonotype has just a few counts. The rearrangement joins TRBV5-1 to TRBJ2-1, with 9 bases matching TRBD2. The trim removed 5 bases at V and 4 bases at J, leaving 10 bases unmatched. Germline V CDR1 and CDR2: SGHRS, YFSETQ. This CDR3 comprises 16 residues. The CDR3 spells CASRAPLAGHYNEQFF. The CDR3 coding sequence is TGCGCCAGCAGAGCCCCTCTAGCGGGGCATTACAATGAGCAGTTCTTC. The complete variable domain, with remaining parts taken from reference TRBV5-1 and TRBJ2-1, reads KAGVTQTPRYLIKTRGQQVTLSCSPISGHRSVSWYQQTPGQGLQFLFEYFSETQRNKGNFPGRFSGRQFSNSRSEMNVSTLELGDSALYLCASRAPLAGHYNEQFFGPGTRLTVL.

The CDR3 reads CASSLSESSQAFF. Written as DNA, the CDR3 is TGTGCCAGCAGCCTATCGGAGAGCAGTCAAGCTTTCTTT. The chain links TRBV9 to TRBJ1-1; D gene ambiguous. The V gene's germline CDR1 is SGDLS and CDR2 YYNGEE. There are 13 residues in the CDR3. Trimming left V 4 bases short and J 9 bases short, with 16 bases between.

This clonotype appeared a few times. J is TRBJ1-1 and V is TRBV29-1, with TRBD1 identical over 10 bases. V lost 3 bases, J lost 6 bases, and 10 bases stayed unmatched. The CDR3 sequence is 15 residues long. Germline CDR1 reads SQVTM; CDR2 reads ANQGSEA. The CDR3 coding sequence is TGCAGCGTTGATGGATCGGGACAGGGGCTTGCTGAAGCTTTCTTT. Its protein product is CSVDGSGQGLAEAFF.

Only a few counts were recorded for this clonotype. For the CDR3, the DNA is TGTGCCAGCAGTTGGGGGAACACTGAAGCTTTCTTT. Translation gives CASSWGNTEAFF. This rearrangement joins TRBV28 to TRBJ1-1, with D unresolved. V shed 4 bases and J shed 1 base, with 4 bases lying between them. Germline loops: CDR1 MDHEN, CDR2 SYDVKM. There are 12 residues in the CDR3.

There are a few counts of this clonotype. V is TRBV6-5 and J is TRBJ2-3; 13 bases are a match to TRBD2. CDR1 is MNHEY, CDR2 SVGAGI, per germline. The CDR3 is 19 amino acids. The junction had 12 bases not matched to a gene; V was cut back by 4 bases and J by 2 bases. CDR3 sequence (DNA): TGTGCCAGCAGTTCTAGACTAGCGGGGGGCAGTTTTGTCACAGATACGCAGTATTTT. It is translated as CASSSRLAGGSFVTDTQYF.

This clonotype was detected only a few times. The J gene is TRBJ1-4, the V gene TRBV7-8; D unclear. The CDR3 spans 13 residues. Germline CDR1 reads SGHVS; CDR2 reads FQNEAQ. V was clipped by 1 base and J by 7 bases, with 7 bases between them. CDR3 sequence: CASSLEQAEKLFF. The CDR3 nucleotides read TGTGCCAGCAGCTTAGAACAAGCTGAAAAACTGTTTTTT.

This CDR3 reads CASSPRDRTNEQFF. CDR3 bases: TGCGCCAGCAGCCCCCGGGACAGGACAAATGAGCAGTTCTTC. The J gene is TRBJ2-1, the V gene TRBV4-1, with 8 nucleotides matching TRBD1. CDR1 and CDR2 from the germline V gene are MGHRA and YSYEKL. The CDR3 runs to 14 residues. V shed 4 bases and J 7 bases; nucleotides not matched to a gene: 6.

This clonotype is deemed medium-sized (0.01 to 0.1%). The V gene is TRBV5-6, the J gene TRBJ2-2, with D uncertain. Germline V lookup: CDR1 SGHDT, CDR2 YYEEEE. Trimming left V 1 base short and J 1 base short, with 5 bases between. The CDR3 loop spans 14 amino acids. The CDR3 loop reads CASSLWGNTGELFF. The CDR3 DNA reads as TGTGCCAGCAGCTTGTGGGGGAACACCGGGGAGCTGTTTTTT.

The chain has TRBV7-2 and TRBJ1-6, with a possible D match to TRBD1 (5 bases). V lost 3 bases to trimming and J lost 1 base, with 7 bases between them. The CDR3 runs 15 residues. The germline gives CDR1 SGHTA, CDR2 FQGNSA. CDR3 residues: CASSFEGSYNSPLHF. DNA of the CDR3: TGTGCCAGCAGCTTCGAGGGGTCCTATAATTCACCCCTCCACTTT.

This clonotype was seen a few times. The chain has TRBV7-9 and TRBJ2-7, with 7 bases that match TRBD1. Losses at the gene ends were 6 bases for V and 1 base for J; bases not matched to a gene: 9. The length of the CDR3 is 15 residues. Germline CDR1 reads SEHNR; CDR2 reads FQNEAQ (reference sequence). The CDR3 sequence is CASRSRDRDSYEQYF. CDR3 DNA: TGTGCCAGCAGGAGTCGGGACAGAGATTCCTACGAGCAGTACTTC.

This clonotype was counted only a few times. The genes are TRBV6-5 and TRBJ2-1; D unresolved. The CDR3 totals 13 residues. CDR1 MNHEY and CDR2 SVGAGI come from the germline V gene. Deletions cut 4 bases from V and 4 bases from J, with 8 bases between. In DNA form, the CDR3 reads TGTGCCAGCAGTTCTACTGGGTACAATGAGCAGTTCTTC. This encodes CASSSTGYNEQFF.